Listed here are 12 T cell receptor beta chains from one sample, sequenced in a study of blood T cell repertoires in COVID-19. This table comes from immunoSEQ multiplex PCR, and its TCRdb copy is limited to in-frame clones, with some not included. The data show fewer than 250,000 clones, around 88% seen once. Sample: peripheral blood. The receptors here all came from a man aged 50-60 years with active or convalescent COVID-19.

The chain recombines TRBV6-1 with TRBJ1-5, with unresolved D. This CDR3 has 16 residues. The V and J ends lost 0 bases and 3 bases respectively, with 12 bases between them. Germline CDR1 is MNHNS and CDR2 is SASEGT. The DNA of the CDR3 is TGTGCCAGCAGTGAAGCAGCAGGCCTTTTCAATCAGCCCCAGCATTTT. Translating it yields CASSEAAGLFNQPQHF.

This chain connects TRBV21-1 to TRBJ2-1; TRBD2, as called in the table, went unchecked against the DNA. TRBV21-1 is given as a pseudogene. CDR3 size: 16 residues. The DNA for the CDR3 is TGTGCCAGCAGCAAAGGAACTAGCGGGGCATACAATGAGCAGTTCTTC. This sequence encodes CASSKGTSGAYNEQFF.

The chain recombines TRBV10-3 with TRBJ2-2; 13 positions agree with TRBD2. CDR1 ENHRY and CDR2 SYGVKD come from the germline V gene. CDR3 length equals 21 residues. Trimming at V came to 7 bases and at J to 4 bases, leaving 21 bases not matched to a gene. The CDR3 bases are TGTGCCATCATGCGGGGACAGGGGTCATCGGGACTAGCGGGACGCACCGGGGAGCTGTTTTTT. This codes for CAIMRGQGSSGLAGRTGELFF.

This clone was recorded only once. The chain combines TRBV6-1 with TRBJ2-7, with D unresolved. Germline CDR1 is MNHNS and CDR2 is SASEGT. Trimming took off 3 bases at V and 3 bases at J, with 9 bases between the two ends. The CDR3 is 13 amino acids. CDR3: CASSDLRNYEQYF. Here the CDR3 DNA reads TGTGCCAGCAGTGATTTGAGGAACTACGAGCAGTACTTC.

The chain is built from TRBV7-6 and TRBJ2-7, with TRBD2 identical over 14 bases. This CDR3 has 16 amino acids. CDR1 is SGHVS, CDR2 FNYEAQ, per germline. Unmatched junction bases numbered 6, after V lost 5 bases and J lost 3 bases. CDR3 in DNA: TGTGCCAGCAGCCCCCAAGGGACTAGCGGGAGCTACGAGCAGTACTTC. Its protein product is CASSPQGTSGSYEQYF.

The V call is TRBV2, the J call TRBJ1-1, with TRBD1 matching 7 bases. Germline-derived CDR1 and CDR2 are SNHLY and FYNNEI. The V segment lost 4 bases and the J segment 1 base; nucleotides outside the gene matches: 3. The CDR3 has 14 residues. CDR3 in amino acids: CASSVDRTNTEAFF. CDR3 coding DNA: TGTGCCAGCAGTGTGGACAGGACGAACACTGAAGCTTTCTTT. Full variable domain (rest looked up from reference TRBV2 and TRBJ1-1): EPEVTQTPSHQVTQMGQEVILRCVPISNHLYFYWYRQILGQKVEFLVSFYNNEISEKSEIFDDQFSVERPDGSNFTLKIRSTKLEDSAMYFCASSVDRTNTEAFFGQGTRLTVV.

The rearrangement uses TRBV18 and TRBJ1-2, with TRBD1 matching 10 bases. Germline V gives CDR1 KGHSH, CDR2 LQKENI. This CDR3 spans 14 amino acids. J gave up 7 bases and V 2 bases, and 4 bases lay outside the gene matches. The CDR3 DNA is TGTGCCAGCTCACCAAGCCGGGACAGGGGTGGCTACACCTTC. Residues: CASSPSRDRGGYTF.

CDR3 coding DNA: TGTGCCAGTAGTATCAGGGGGCGAGGAAACACCATATATTTT. This translates into CASSIRGRGNTIYF. The chain joins TRBV19 to TRBJ1-3; 8 bases align to TRBD1. This CDR3 has 14 amino acids. Per the germline V gene, CDR1 is LNHDA and CDR2 is SQIVND (reference sequence). After removal of 3 bases from V and 4 bases from J, the junction contained 2 bases not matched to a gene.

V and J are TRBV29-1 and TRBJ1-4; no firm D call. CDR1 is SQVTM and CDR2 is ANQGSEA in the germline V gene. Trimming removed 6 bases at V and 0 bases at J, with 11 bases between. This CDR3 spans 14 amino acids. CDR3 coding DNA: TGCAGCGTCTCTGACGGAGCAACTAATGAAAAACTGTTTTTT. Translating it yields CSVSDGATNEKLFF.

Only a few counts were recorded for this clone. The chain combines TRBV19 with TRBJ2-6; tentative D call: TRBD2 (6 bases). The germline V gene has CDR1 LNHDA and CDR2 SQIVND (reference sequence). This CDR3 is built from 15 residues. Trimming removed 11 bases from V and 2 bases from J, with 16 bases in between. CDR3 in DNA: TGTGCCGCGGGGCTCCCTATACCTGGGGCCAACGTCCTGACTTTC. It is translated as CAAGLPIPGANVLTF.

The V gene is TRBV6-1, the J gene TRBJ2-3, with 14 bases identical to TRBD2. Trimming at V came to 3 bases and at J to 4 bases, leaving 3 bases not matched to a gene. Looked up from germline, CDR1 is MNHNS and CDR2 is SASEGT. CDR3 size: 16 residues. The CDR3 spells CASSEGLAGEADTQYF. CDR3 nucleotide sequence: TGTGCCAGCAGTGAGGGACTAGCGGGAGAAGCAGATACGCAGTATTTT.

The V and J genes are TRBV7-2 and TRBJ2-1; TRBD1 might be the D (7 bases). Trimming removed 2 bases from V and 1 base from J, with 15 bases in between. The CDR3 extends over 17 amino acids. The germline V gene encodes CDR1 SGHTA and CDR2 FQGNSA. CDR3: CASSLSRGASSYNEQFF. In DNA, the CDR3 is TGTGCCAGCAGCTTAAGCAGGGGGGCCTCGTCCTACAATGAGCAGTTCTTC.